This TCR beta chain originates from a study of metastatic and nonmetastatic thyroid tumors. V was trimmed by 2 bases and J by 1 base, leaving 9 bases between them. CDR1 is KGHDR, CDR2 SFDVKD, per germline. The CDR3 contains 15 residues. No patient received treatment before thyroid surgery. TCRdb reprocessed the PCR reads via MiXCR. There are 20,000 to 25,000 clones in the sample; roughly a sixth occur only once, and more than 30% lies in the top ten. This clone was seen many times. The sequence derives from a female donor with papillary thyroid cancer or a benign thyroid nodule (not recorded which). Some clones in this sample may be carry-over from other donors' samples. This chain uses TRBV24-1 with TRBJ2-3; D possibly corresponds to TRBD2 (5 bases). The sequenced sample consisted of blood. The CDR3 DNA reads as TGTGCCACCAGTGATTCTCGGGGAGGCACAGATACGCAGTATTTT. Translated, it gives CATSDSRGGTDTQYF.